This T cell receptor beta chain comes out of a study of shared clonotypes between healthy human individuals. Notes on this clone: The antigen remains undetermined. Additional DNA sequences in this sample encode the identical CDR3.

Points from the study as a whole: Naive CD4 clonotypes were shared across a few donors at 4.5% to 6.5%.

Germline CDR1 reads SGHRS; CDR2 reads YFSETQ. V gave up 0 bases and J gave up 0 bases, with 7 bases separating them. The CDR3 consists of 15 residues. The deep-level immunoSEQ assay was used. Roughly 200 ng DNA, about 33,000 T cell genomes, went into each sorted-subset replicate PCR. Libraries were prepared by immunoSEQ multiplex PCR; TCRdb keeps only in-frame clonotypes and omits some of them. The sample carries a few million clones, approximately 95% recorded once. Material: naive CD4+ T cells from PBMCs. Subset noted: CD45RA+ positively selected. The source of this sequence is a man younger than 35 in good health. Some clones in this sample may be carry-over from other donors' samples. The chain combines TRBV5-1 with TRBJ1-3; no clear D gene. CDR3 nucleotides: TGCGCCAGCAGCTTGGAAGCGAGCTCTGGAAACACCATATATTTT. Residues: CASSLEASSGNTIYF.